Presented here are 31 T cell receptor beta chains from one specimen sequenced in a study of vaccination and CD4 T cells after COVID-19. These receptors have no identified antigens. An Oncomine TCR Beta short-read assay was used to sequence the DNA from cultured CD4+ T cells. TCRdb reanalysed the PCR reads using MiXCR and keeps one entry per CDR3 protein. Of about 15,000 distinct CDR3 sequences listed, nearly 75% are singletons. Treatment noted: approximately 10-day PBMC culture with coronavirus spike peptide pools or control peptides (ViraFEST assay). Sequencing was performed on CD4+ T cells from blood, cultured in vitro. Receptors were obtained from a human donor who had recovered from COVID-19.

This clonotype was recorded once. V usage is TRBV20-1 and J usage is TRBJ2-5; no firm D call. This CDR3 is 12 amino acids long. CDR1 is DFQATT and CDR2 is SNEGSKA in the germline V gene (reference sequence). V was trimmed by 1 base and J by 2 bases, leaving 5 bases between them. The CDR3 here is CSARVPQETQYF. The CDR3 nucleotides read TGCAGTGCTAGAGTACCGCAAGAGACCCAGTACTTC.

The chain has TRBV7-2 and TRBJ1-1; possible D gene TRBD1, 6 bases. There are 16 residues in the CDR3. The V gene lost 0 bases and the J gene lost 1 base, with 12 bases spanning the gap. Germline V gene sequence: CDR1 SGHTA, CDR2 FQGNSA. The CDR3 here is CASSLARRGKNTEAFF. CDR3 in DNA: TGTGCCAGCAGCTTAGCCCGAAGGGGGAAGAACACTGAAGCTTTCTTT.

This clonotype came up a few times. The genes are TRBV15 and TRBJ1-1, with 7 bases identical to TRBD1. Trimming took 0 bases from V and 1 from J; bases not matched to a gene: 5. Germline assignment: CDR1 LNHNV and CDR2 YYDKDF (reference sequence). This CDR3 has 16 amino acids. As DNA, the CDR3 is TGTGCCACCAGCAGAGATCAGCGACAGGGGAACACTGAAGCTTTCTTT. Translating it yields CATSRDQRQGNTEAFF.

The gene calls are TRBV27 and TRBJ2-7, with D maybe TRBD2 (5 bases). CDR3 length: 15 amino acids. V lost 7 bases, J lost 4 bases, and 20 bases lay in between. The germline V gene has CDR1 MNHEY and CDR2 SMNVEV (reference sequence). CDR3: CASTDEEDGRYEQYF. The CDR3 DNA is TGTGCCAGCACCGATGAGGAGGATGGAAGGTACGAGCAGTACTTC.

This clonotype came up a few times. The rearrangement links TRBV19 to TRBJ1-5; no definite D call. In germline, CDR1 is LNHDA, CDR2 SQIVND (reference sequence). This CDR3 has 16 residues. Trimming took off 6 bases at V and 0 bases at J, with 15 bases between the two ends. The CDR3 is CASSQTGEGSNQPQHF. CDR3 nucleotides: TGTGCCAGTAGCCAGACGGGAGAAGGTAGCAATCAGCCCCAGCATTTT.

This chain uses TRBV6-4 with TRBJ1-5; TRBD1 is a possible D gene (6 bases). With 6 bases removed from V and 4 bases from J, the gap between germline ends came to 10 bases. The CDR3 sequence is 13 residues long. Germline assignment: CDR1 MRHNA and CDR2 SNTAGT. CDR3 in amino acids: CASSPQGNQPQHF. As DNA, the CDR3 is TGTGCCAGCAGCCCACAGGGTAATCAGCCCCAGCATTTT.

The sample holds a few counts of this clonotype. V gene TRBV7-2 combines with J gene TRBJ1-2; no reliable D call. The V end was cut by 3 bases, the J end by 8 bases, with 13 bases between. The CDR3 is 13 amino acids. Germline V CDR1 and CDR2: SGHTA, FQGNSA. The CDR3 protein is CASSFYQMEGYTF. The CDR3 DNA reads TGTGCCAGCAGCTTCTACCAGATGGAGGGCTACACCTTC. The complete variable domain, with remaining parts taken from reference TRBV7-2 and TRBJ1-2, reads GAGVSQSPSNKVTEKGKDVELRCDPISGHTALYWYRQSLGQGLEFLIYFQGNSAPDKSGLPSDRFSAERTGGSVSTLTIQRTQQEDSAVYLCASSFYQMEGYTFGSGTRLTVV.

The V gene is TRBV7-2, the J gene TRBJ2-7; TRBD2 matches 7 bases. The CDR3 sequence is 15 residues long. Losses at the gene ends were 3 bases for V and 0 bases for J; bases not matched to a gene: 5. Germline V gives CDR1 SGHTA, CDR2 FQGNSA. The CDR3 DNA reads TGTGCCAGCAGCTTGGGACTATGGAGCTCCTACGAGCAGTACTTC. Its protein is CASSLGLWSSYEQYF.

This clonotype was seen only a few times. This chain joins TRBV11-3 and TRBJ2-1, with 10 bases aligning to TRBD1. This CDR3 region has 15 residues. The germline V gene encodes CDR1 SGHNT and CDR2 YENEEA. V was pared by 5 bases and J by 8 bases, with 9 bases of the junction left unmatched. The CDR3 coding sequence is TGTGCCAGCAGCCGCCGGGACAGGGGAAACGATGAGCAGTTCTTC. This encodes CASSRRDRGNDEQFF.

This rearrangement joins TRBV6-1 to TRBJ1-2; D possibly corresponds to TRBD1 (5 bases). Germline-derived CDR1 and CDR2 are MNHNS and SASEGT. V was trimmed by 7 bases and J by 4 bases, leaving 19 bases between them. This CDR3 has 15 amino acids. CDR3 in amino acids: CASTSVVGGGYGYTF. The CDR3 DNA reads as TGTGCCAGCACGTCCGTTGTTGGGGGGGGCTATGGCTACACCTTC.

The V gene is TRBV27, the J gene TRBJ2-1; D is unresolved. The V gene lost 2 bases and the J gene lost 10 bases, with 15 bases spanning the gap. The CDR3 has 14 amino acids. Germline assignment: CDR1 MNHEY and CDR2 SMNVEV (reference sequence). The CDR3 DNA sequence: TGTGCCAGCAGTTTAGGTCTAAGGGTTGGAGAGCAGTTCTTC. It specifies CASSLGLRVGEQFF.

A remark on this clonotype: At one of its ends the junction is not consistent with the germline gene, which may arise from a read error. This chain links TRBV7-7 with TRBJ2-7; 9 bases match TRBD2. Germline CDR1 reads SSHAT; CDR2 reads FNYEAQ (reference sequence). This CDR3 contains 16 residues. CDR3: CASSVHPSGVSGEQYF. The CDR3 DNA follows: TGTGCTAGCAGCGTCCACCCTAGCGGGGTTTCCGGCGAGCAGTACTTC.

The CDR3 DNA follows: TGTGCCAGCAGCCCAATTGATACGCAGTATTTT. As protein: CASSPIDTQYF. The V call is TRBV7-9, the J call TRBJ2-3; D is ambiguous. The CDR3 length is 11 residues. Trimming removed 5 bases at V and 6 bases at J, with 6 bases between. CDR1 and CDR2 from the germline V gene are SEHNR and FQNEAQ (reference sequence).

This chain joins TRBV19 and TRBJ1-6; unclear D gene. V was trimmed by 2 bases and J by 10 bases, leaving 18 bases between them. Germline V gene lookup returns CDR1 LNHDA and CDR2 SQIVND (reference sequence). CDR3 length: 16 residues. Here the CDR3 reads CASSILTGSLESPLHF. The CDR3 bases are TGTGCCAGTAGTATACTGACCGGGAGTCTGGAATCACCCCTCCACTTT.

This clonotype was seen a handful of times. The chain links TRBV20-1 to TRBJ2-2; perhaps TRBD2 as D (6 bases). V lost 5 bases and J lost 6, with 10 bases in between. The CDR3 is 12 residues long. The germline V gene encodes CDR1 DFQATT and CDR2 SNEGSKA (reference sequence). The chain's CDR3 is CSALPGAGELFF. The DNA of the CDR3 is TGCAGTGCTCTCCCGGGGGCCGGGGAGCTGTTTTTT.

This clonotype was recorded once. The chain has TRBV12-3 or TRBV12-4 and TRBJ2-5, with D maybe TRBD2 (6 bases). With 6 bases removed from V and 4 bases from J, the gap between germline ends came to 15 bases. The CDR3 extends over 14 amino acids. The CDR3 DNA reads TGTGCCAGCAGCCACCATGACGGGAGAGAGACCCAGTACTTC. It is translated as CASSHHDGRETQYF.

The gene calls are TRBV19 and TRBJ1-5, with 9 bases aligning to TRBD1. Trimming took 4 bases from V and 5 from J; bases not matched to a gene: 3. Germline values: CDR1 LNHDA, CDR2 SQIVND (reference sequence). This CDR3 contains 14 residues. CDR3 residues: CASSKGQGDQPQHF. The CDR3 DNA is TGTGCCAGTAGTAAGGGACAGGGAGATCAGCCCCAGCATTTT.

The chain links TRBV28 to TRBJ1-1; D might be TRBD1 (6 bases). V gave up 6 bases and J gave up 4 bases, with 15 bases separating them. The length of the CDR3 is 14 residues. In germline, CDR1 is MDHEN, CDR2 SYDVKM. The CDR3 reads CASSQGGLGTEAFF. CDR3 DNA: TGTGCCAGCAGCCAAGGGGGATTGGGCACTGAAGCTTTCTTT.

The chain links TRBV19 to TRBJ2-2; possibly TRBD1 or TRBD2 for D (5 bases each). Germline V gene lookup returns CDR1 LNHDA and CDR2 SQIVND (reference sequence). The length of the CDR3 is 14 residues. Trimming stripped 5 bases from V and 3 bases from J, with 10 bases between. The CDR3 loop reads CASSPGTHTGELFF. CDR3 sequence (DNA): TGTGCCAGTAGTCCAGGGACCCACACCGGGGAGCTGTTTTTT.

The V and J genes are TRBV20-1 and TRBJ2-5; 8 bases are a match to TRBD2. The CDR3 consists of 14 residues. Germline CDR1 reads DFQATT; CDR2 reads SNEGSKA (reference sequence). The ends lost 6 bases at V and 4 bases at J; junction bases unmatched: 10. CDR3 sequence reads: CSARGGVMGETQYF. The CDR3 region has the DNA TGCAGTGCACGGGGGGGAGTGATGGGAGAGACCCAGTACTTC.

V and J are TRBV20-1 and TRBJ2-1, with TRBD2 identical over 8 bases. The CDR3 has 16 amino acids. Germline V gene lookup returns CDR1 DFQATT and CDR2 SNEGSKA (reference sequence). Losses at the gene ends were 1 base for V and 2 bases for J; bases not matched to a gene: 7. For the CDR3, the DNA is TGCAGTGCTAGAGGGGATACTAGCGGTACCTACAATGAGCAGTTCTTC. It yields the protein CSARGDTSGTYNEQFF.

The CDR3 DNA follows: TGTGCCAGCAGCTTGGCAGGGGTAGGCAATCAGCCCCAGCATTTT. Translation: CASSLAGVGNQPQHF. This rearrangement joins TRBV7-2 to TRBJ1-5; D is possibly TRBD1 (6 bases). The CDR3 contains 15 residues. Trimming removed 3 bases from V and 2 bases from J, with 11 bases in between. The germline V gene encodes CDR1 SGHTA and CDR2 FQGNSA.

This rearrangement joins TRBV20-1 to TRBJ1-6, with 7 bases that match TRBD1. The J segment lost 7 bases and the V segment lost 6 bases, leaving 12 bases of the junction unmatched. The germline V gene has CDR1 DFQATT and CDR2 SNEGSKA (reference sequence). The CDR3 covers 15 residues. CDR3: CSAMEKGQPNSPLHF. CDR3 coding DNA: TGCAGTGCAATGGAGAAGGGACAGCCGAATTCACCCCTCCACTTT.

The V and J genes are TRBV27 and TRBJ2-3, with a tentative D call TRBD2 (6 bases). CDR1 and CDR2 from the germline V gene are MNHEY and SMNVEV (reference sequence). There are 16 residues in the CDR3. V was clipped by 4 bases and J by 6 bases, with 20 bases between them. The CDR3, as DNA: TGTGCCAGCAGTTCCGGCGCGGCGGGAAGAGGGGATACGCAGTATTTT. Translated: CASSSGAAGRGDTQYF.

The chain uses TRBV27 and TRBJ1-5, with 8 bases lining up with TRBD1. The V and J ends lost 4 bases and 7 bases, in that order; junction bases with no gene match: 9. The germline V gene has CDR1 MNHEY and CDR2 SMNVEV (reference sequence). CDR3 length: 15 residues. CDR3 in amino acids: CASSSVGQGRQPQHF. The CDR3 nucleotides are TGTGCCAGCAGTTCGGTTGGACAGGGTCGGCAGCCCCAGCATTTT.

This chain uses TRBV2 with TRBJ1-1, with 8 bases lining up with TRBD1. V lost 6 bases, J lost 4 bases, and 10 bases stayed unmatched. CDR1 and CDR2 (germline): SNHLY, FYNNEI. The CDR3 length is 15 residues. CDR3 sequence (DNA): TGTGCCAGCAGGGAGGACAGGGCGGCTGGCACTGAAGCTTTCTTT. As protein: CASREDRAAGTEAFF.

This chain uses TRBV7-2 with TRBJ2-1, with D perhaps assigned TRBD1 or TRBD2 (6 bases each). V lost 1 base and J 7 bases, leaving 8 bases between the germline ends. This CDR3 comprises 13 residues. Germline CDR1 reads SGHTA; CDR2 reads FQGNSA. This CDR3 reads CASSLVGGNEQFF. The CDR3 DNA sequence: TGTGCCAGCAGCTTAGTAGGGGGGAATGAGCAGTTCTTC.

V is TRBV11-3 and J is TRBJ2-5; D not resolved. Germline V lookup: CDR1 SGHNT, CDR2 YENEEA. This CDR3 contains 13 residues. V gave up 1 base and J gave up 7 bases, with 10 bases separating them. The CDR3 DNA reads as TGTGCCAGCAGCTTAGGAGATCACGGGACCCAGTACTTC. Protein: CASSLGDHGTQYF.

The chain carries TRBV6-2 or TRBV6-3 and TRBJ2-3, with a tentative D call TRBD2 (6 bases). CDR1 MNHEY and CDR2 SVGEGT come from the germline V gene. The CDR3 sequence is 15 residues long. Trimming removed 7 bases at V and 4 bases at J, with 18 bases between. In DNA form, the CDR3 reads TGTGCCAGCACCCCAACTAGCTTGGGCCCAGATACGCAGTATTTT. Translation: CASTPTSLGPDTQYF.

V is TRBV10-2 and J is TRBJ2-7; maybe TRBD1 (7 bases). V lost 6 bases and J 7 bases, leaving 19 bases between the germline ends. The CDR3 covers 14 residues. Germline V gives CDR1 WSHSY, CDR2 SAAADI. CDR3 loop: CASRDGTSGGEQYF. The CDR3 region has the DNA TGCGCCAGCAGGGACGGAACCTCAGGGGGGGAGCAGTACTTC.

The chain couples TRBV7-8 to TRBJ2-1, with 9 bases that match TRBD2. From germline, CDR1 is SGHVS and CDR2 FQNEAQ. V trimming: 6 bases; J trimming: 4 bases; junction bases outside the gene matches: 7. CDR3 length equals 15 residues. CDR3 amino acids: CASSSRTSAYNEQFF. DNA of the CDR3: TGTGCCAGCAGTTCCCGGACTAGCGCTTACAATGAGCAGTTCTTC.